This is a list of T cell receptor beta chains from one sample in a study of blood T cell repertoires in COVID-19. Repertoires were generated with immunoSEQ multiplex PCR, while TCRdb's copy carries only in-frame clones and drops some. Among 150,000 or so clones, approximately 90% were seen once, and the ten largest hold about 2.5%. The sample comprised peripheral blood. These receptors were taken from a man between 18 and 35 years old with acute or convalescent COVID-19. CDR3s include the opening cysteine and the closing phenylalanine or tryptophan. Each record gives: V gene, clone size, D gene, J gene, CDR3 protein, CDR3 DNA. The D gene is left open where the match is weak. Clone size is stated in some rows and not others, as once, few, many or a class when expanded.

V: TRBV5-1
size: .
D: .
J: TRBJ2-6
CDR3: CASSLETPSGRTSGANVLTF
DNA: TGCGCCAGCAGCTTGGAAACCCCGAGTGGACGGACATCTGGGGCCAACGTCCTGACTTTC

V: TRBV5-1
size: .
D: TRBD1
J: TRBJ1-5
CDR3: CASSPTPGTGIGQPQHF
DNA: TGCGCCAGCAGCCCAACCCCCGGGACAGGGATCGGGCAGCCCCAGCATTTT

V: TRBV5-1
size: .
D: .
J: TRBJ1-4
CDR3: CASSLEPGRNEKLFF
DNA: TGCGCCAGCAGCTTGGAACCGGGGAGGAATGAAAAACTGTTTTTT

V: TRBV4-2
size: .
D: TRBD2
J: TRBJ2-3
CDR3: CASSLLEDGTSGTDTQYF
DNA: TGTGCCAGCAGCCTCTTGGAAGACGGGACTAGCGGCACAGATACGCAGTATTTT

V: TRBV9
size: .
D: .
J: TRBJ1-1
CDR3: CASSPRSGWSTEAFF
DNA: TGTGCCAGCAGCCCTCGCTCTGGATGGAGCACTGAAGCTTTCTTT

V: TRBV6-5
size: .
D: .
J: TRBJ2-6
CDR3: CASSYRGALGANVLTF
DNA: TGTGCCAGCAGTTATCGGGGGGCGCTTGGGGCCAACGTCCTGACTTTC

V: TRBV11-2
size: .
D: .
J: TRBJ1-2
CDR3: CASSRIGGRQGGYTF
DNA: TGTGCCAGCAGCCGGATCGGGGGAAGGCAAGGTGGCTACACCTTC

V: TRBV29-1
size: .
D: TRBD2
J: TRBJ2-6
CDR3: CSVGEGFGANVLTF
DNA: TGCAGCGTTGGGGAGGGCTTCGGGGCCAACGTCCTGACTTTC

V: TRBV11-3
size: .
D: .
J: TRBJ2-2
CDR3: CASSLEGGSGELFF
DNA: TGTGCCAGCAGCTTAGAGGGGGGTTCCGGGGAGCTGTTTTTT

V: TRBV19
size: once
D: .
J: TRBJ1-6
CDR3: CASSISGSNYNSPLHF
DNA: TGTGCCAGTAGTATATCAGGGTCGAACTATAATTCACCCCTCCACTTT

V: TRBV6-2/TRBV6-3
size: .
D: TRBD1
J: TRBJ2-7
CDR3: CASSGQGASDEQYF
DNA: TGTGCCAGCAGCGGACAGGGGGCATCGGACGAGCAGTACTTC

V: TRBV6-4
size: .
D: .
J: TRBJ2-2
CDR3: CASKQGRNTGELFF
DNA: TGTGCCAGCAAACAGGGTCGGAACACCGGGGAGCTGTTTTTT

V: TRBV19
size: .
D: TRBD1
J: TRBJ1-1
CDR3: CASSAQGVSTEAFF
DNA: TGTGCCAGTAGTGCACAGGGGGTGAGCACTGAAGCTTTCTTT

V: TRBV7-6
size: .
D: TRBD1
J: TRBJ2-3
CDR3: CASSLDRTGKTDTQYF
DNA: TGTGCCAGCAGCTTAGACCGGACAGGGAAGACAGATACGCAGTATTTT

V: TRBV27
size: .
D: .
J: TRBJ2-1
CDR3: CASSLWGTSNNEQFF
DNA: TGTGCCAGCAGTTTATGGGGGACATCTAACAATGAGCAGTTCTTC

V: TRBV7-9
size: .
D: .
J: TRBJ2-5
CDR3: CASSLGGGRYQETQYF
DNA: TGTGCCAGCAGCTTAGGAGGGGGAAGGTACCAAGAGACCCAGTACTTC

V: TRBV9
size: few
D: .
J: TRBJ2-1
CDR3: CASSVAGGGRGEQFF
DNA: TGTGCCAGCAGCGTAGCAGGGGGAGGTAGGGGTGAGCAGTTCTTC

V: TRBV3-1/TRBV3-2
size: .
D: .
J: TRBJ2-3
CDR3: CASSQGPTRRGISTDTQYF
DNA: TGTGCCAGCAGCCAGGGACCCACCAGAAGGGGGATTAGCACAGATACGCAGTATTTT

V: TRBV9
size: .
D: .
J: TRBJ2-5
CDR3: CASSVEEGWGETQYF
DNA: TGTGCCAGCAGCGTAGAGGAGGGTTGGGGAGAGACCCAGTACTTC

V: TRBV2
size: .
D: TRBD1
J: TRBJ1-5
CDR3: CASTLGLTGSLHSNQPQHF
DNA: TGTGCCAGCACCTTAGGGCTGACAGGGTCTTTGCATAGCAATCAGCCCCAGCATTTT

V: TRBV14
size: few
D: .
J: TRBJ1-4
CDR3: CASSRRQLADPATNEKLFF
DNA: TGTGCCAGCAGCCGCAGACAGTTAGCTGACCCGGCAACTAATGAAAAACTGTTTTTT

V: TRBV25-1
size: once
D: .
J: TRBJ1-1
CDR3: CASSESLNTEAFF
DNA: TGTGCCAGCAGTGAATCTTTGAACACTGAAGCTTTCTTT

V: TRBV28
size: .
D: TRBD1
J: TRBJ1-2
CDR3: CASVLGTGVNYGYTF
DNA: TGTGCCAGTGTATTGGGGACAGGGGTTAACTATGGCTACACCTTC

V: TRBV6-6
size: .
D: .
J: TRBJ1-4
CDR3: CASSYIGVGEKLFF
DNA: TGTGCCAGCAGTTATATAGGGGTGGGTGAAAAACTGTTTTTT

V: TRBV5-4
size: .
D: TRBD2
J: TRBJ2-3
CDR3: CASSLVAGGTDTQYF
DNA: TGTGCCAGCAGCTTGGTGGCGGGAGGGACAGATACGCAGTATTTT

V: TRBV27
size: .
D: .
J: TRBJ2-5
CDR3: CASSLSPNLSKTQYF
DNA: TGTGCCAGCAGTTTATCCCCCAACCTGAGCAAGACCCAGTACTTC

V: TRBV5-1
size: .
D: .
J: TRBJ1-1
CDR3: CASSLEGAGLTEAFF
DNA: TGCGCCAGCAGCTTGGAAGGTGCAGGGTTGACTGAAGCTTTCTTT

V: TRBV3-1/TRBV3-2
size: .
D: .
J: TRBJ1-5
CDR3: CASSQRGGQPQHF
DNA: TGTGCCAGCAGCCAGAGGGGGGGACAGCCCCAGCATTTT

V: TRBV3-1/TRBV3-2
size: .
D: TRBD2
J: TRBJ2-7
CDR3: CASSQDRGSSYEQYF
DNA: TGTGCCAGCAGCCAAGATCGCGGGAGCTCCTACGAGCAGTACTTC

V: TRBV25-1
size: .
D: TRBD1
J: TRBJ1-5
CDR3: CASSEIGQVQPQHF
DNA: TGTGCCAGCAGTGAAATAGGACAGGTTCAGCCCCAGCATTTT

V: TRBV2
size: .
D: .
J: TRBJ1-6
CDR3: CASSLGSSYNSPLHF
DNA: TGTGCCAGCAGTTTAGGGAGCTCCTATAATTCACCCCTCCACTTT

V: TRBV11-2
size: .
D: .
J: TRBJ2-7
CDR3: CASSLGRGTYEQYF
DNA: TGTGCCAGCAGCCTAGGAAGGGGGACCTACGAGCAGTACTTC

V: TRBV19
size: once
D: .
J: TRBJ1-2
CDR3: CASRVRYGYTF
DNA: TGTGCCAGTAGGGTCCGGTATGGCTACACCTTC

V: TRBV9
size: .
D: .
J: TRBJ1-6
CDR3: CASSGNLGGNSPLHF
DNA: TGTGCCAGCAGTGGGAATTTGGGGGGGAATTCACCCCTCCACTTT

V: TRBV7-8
size: few
D: TRBD1
J: TRBJ2-1
CDR3: CASSLMDRDNEQFF
DNA: TGTGCCAGCAGCTTAATGGACAGGGACAATGAGCAGTTCTTC

V: TRBV9
size: .
D: .
J: TRBJ1-2
CDR3: CASSVDGLPGLLSLQIRDYGYTF
DNA: TGTGCCAGCAGCGTAGATGGGTTGCCCGGTCTACTTTCCCTTCAGATTCGGGACTATGGCTACACCTTC

V: TRBV12-3/TRBV12-4
size: once
D: .
J: TRBJ2-2
CDR3: CASRRGTGELFF
DNA: TGTGCCAGCAGACGAGGAACCGGGGAGCTGTTTTTT

V: TRBV30
size: .
D: TRBD1
J: TRBJ1-5
CDR3: CAWRDKTGGSNQPQHF
DNA: TGTGCCTGGAGGGATAAGACAGGGGGTAGCAATCAGCCCCAGCATTTT

V: TRBV25-1
size: .
D: TRBD1
J: TRBJ1-6
CDR3: CASSADRGVSSPLHF
DNA: TGTGCCAGCAGTGCGGACAGGGGAGTATCGTCACCCCTCCACTTT

V: TRBV27
size: .
D: TRBD1
J: TRBJ1-2
CDR3: CASSLSGGSYGYTF
DNA: TGTGCCAGCTCCCTATCAGGGGGATCCTATGGCTACACCTTC

V: TRBV9
size: once
D: TRBD2
J: TRBJ2-7
CDR3: CASSVGGAGASYEQYF
DNA: TGTGCCAGCAGCGTAGGGGGAGCGGGGGCTTCCTACGAGCAGTACTTC

V: TRBV6-4
size: .
D: TRBD1
J: TRBJ2-3
CDR3: CASSVQGTDTQYF
DNA: TGTGCCAGCAGTGTACAGGGGACAGATACGCAGTATTTT

V: TRBV5-1
size: .
D: TRBD1
J: TRBJ1-2
CDR3: CASSLVGQGGYGYTF
DNA: TGCGCCAGCAGCTTGGTTGGACAGGGCGGCTATGGCTACACCTTC

V: TRBV19
size: .
D: .
J: TRBJ1-4
CDR3: CASSTWRITDEKLFF
DNA: TGTGCCAGTAGTACATGGAGGATTACGGATGAAAAACTGTTTTTT

V: TRBV18
size: .
D: TRBD1
J: TRBJ2-1
CDR3: CASSPRDRNNEQFF
DNA: TGTGCCAGCTCACCAAGGGACAGGAACAATGAGCAGTTCTTC

V: TRBV7-2
size: .
D: .
J: TRBJ1-5
CDR3: CASSLQGMGQPQHF
DNA: TGTGCCAGCAGCTTACAGGGGATGGGGCAGCCCCAGCATTTT

V: TRBV3-1/TRBV3-2
size: .
D: .
J: TRBJ1-3
CDR3: CASSPLRGGGISSGNTIYF
DNA: TGTGCCAGCAGCCCTCTCCGGGGCGGGGGCATAAGCTCTGGAAACACCATATATTTT

V: TRBV3-1/TRBV3-2
size: .
D: TRBD1
J: TRBJ1-1
CDR3: CASSQLNRGSAEAFF
DNA: TGTGCCAGCAGCCAACTGAACAGGGGATCGGCTGAAGCTTTCTTT

V: TRBV6-1
size: .
D: TRBD1
J: TRBJ1-1
CDR3: CASSAPLRTGNLRGNTEAFF
DNA: TGTGCCAGCAGTGCACCGCTCCGGACAGGGAATTTGAGGGGGAACACTGAAGCTTTCTTT

V: TRBV7-9
size: .
D: .
J: TRBJ2-2
CDR3: CASSLGGGHGELFF
DNA: TGTGCCAGCAGCTTAGGAGGGGGTCACGGGGAGCTGTTTTTT

V: TRBV5-1
size: once
D: TRBD2
J: TRBJ2-5
CDR3: CASSLGYGGGLETQYF
DNA: TGCGCCAGCAGCTTGGGGTATGGCGGGGGGCTTGAGACCCAGTACTTC

V: TRBV2
size: .
D: TRBD2
J: TRBJ2-1
CDR3: CASSEASMTSGRQYNEQFF
DNA: TGTGCCAGCAGTGAAGCTTCGATGACTAGCGGGAGGCAATACAATGAGCAGTTCTTC

V: TRBV4-1
size: medium-sized
D: .
J: TRBJ1-1
CDR3: CASSLAGTVAFF
DNA: TGCGCCAGCAGCCTGGCAGGGACTGTAGCTTTCTTT

V: TRBV7-2
size: .
D: .
J: TRBJ2-3
CDR3: CASTRGAGTQYF
DNA: TGTGCCAGCACTCGGGGGGCAGGTACGCAGTATTTT